The rows below give T cell receptor beta chains drawn from one sample of a study of blood T cell repertoires in COVID-19. Assay: immunoSEQ multiplex PCR; the TCRdb copy retains only in-frame clones and omits some. In the table there are about 480,000 clones, about 85% of which are singletons. Sequenced: PBMCs or T cells enriched from blood (not recorded which). All receptors derive from a woman between 18 and 29 years old with acute COVID-19. CDR3s include the opening cysteine and the closing phenylalanine or tryptophan. D genes are given only for firm matches. Rows may omit the clone size; those that give it use once, few, many or a size class.

TRBV2	-	TRBJ1-4	-	TGTGCCAGCGGACCTGGGACTCCGGGGAAACTGTTTTTT	CASGPGTPGKLFF
TRBV19	TRBD1	TRBJ1-3	-	TGTGCCAGTAGTCTCGACAGGGGTATTGAGAACACCATATATTTT	CASSLDRGIENTIYF
TRBV11-3	-	TRBJ2-1	-	TGTGCCAGCAGCTTAGATGGGACATCCTACAATGAGCAGTTCTTC	CASSLDGTSYNEQFF
TRBV4-1	TRBD1	TRBJ2-6	-	TGCGCCAGCAGCCAAGATAGACAGGGTCTAGCTGGGGCCAACGTCCTGACTTTC	CASSQDRQGLAGANVLTF
TRBV9	-	TRBJ2-7	few	TGTGCCAGCAGCGTACAATTCGGACAGACCTACGAGCAGTACTTC	CASSVQFGQTYEQYF
TRBV9	-	TRBJ1-3	-	TGTGCCAGCAGCGCGAGGAGTCGACAGGACTCTGGAAACACCATATATTTT	CASSARSRQDSGNTIYF
TRBV5-6	TRBD2	TRBJ2-7	-	TGTGCCAGCAGCCGACTAGCCTCCATCTCCTACGAGCAGTACTTC	CASSRLASISYEQYF
TRBV6-5	TRBD1	TRBJ1-1	-	TGTGCCAGCACCCCTGACAGGGGGCAAATGACTGAAGCTTTCTTT	CASTPDRGQMTEAFF
TRBV12-3/TRBV12-4	-	TRBJ1-1	once	TGTGCCAGCAGTTTCCAGCGGAACACTGAAGCTTTCTTT	CASSFQRNTEAFF
TRBV15	-	TRBJ2-6	-	TGTGCCACCAGCCCGTATACGGGAGGGGCCAACGTCCTGACTTTC	CATSPYTGGANVLTF
TRBV19	TRBD1	TRBJ1-2	-	TGTGCCAGTAGCCCCGCCGGGACAGTGGGCGGCTACACCTTC	CASSPAGTVGGYTF
TRBV7-8	-	TRBJ1-1	-	TGTGCCAGCAGCTCGAGTGGTACAGGGATCGCTTTCTTT	CASSSSGTGIAFF
TRBV5-4	-	TRBJ2-7	-	TGTGCCAGCAGCAGCCCGTTGACACCTTCCTACGAGCAGTACTTC	CASSSPLTPSYEQYF
TRBV7-2	TRBD2	TRBJ2-7	-	TGTGCCAGCAGCTCGGGACTAGCGGGAGGGTACGAGCAGTACTTC	CASSSGLAGGYEQYF
TRBV19	-	TRBJ1-1	-	TGTGCCAGTAGTATTTATTCGGGGAACACTGAAGCTTTCTTT	CASSIYSGNTEAFF
TRBV20-1	TRBD2	TRBJ2-7	once	TGCAGTGCTAGTAGCGGGACCTACGAGCAGTACTTC	CSASSGTYEQYF
TRBV19	TRBD2	TRBJ2-7	-	TGTGCCAGTAGTATTGAGACTAGCGGGTCTTACGAGCAGTACTTC	CASSIETSGSYEQYF
TRBV11-3	TRBD2	TRBJ2-3	-	TGTGCCAGCAGCTGGGGAAGCGGGATGAGCACAGATACGCAGTATTTT	CASSWGSGMSTDTQYF
TRBV19	-	TRBJ1-3	-	TGTGCCAGTAGTAACGACTTGAGCTCTGGAAACACCATATATTTT	CASSNDLSSGNTIYF
TRBV7-3	-	TRBJ1-1	-	TGTGCCAGCAGCCTCGGGGGGTTCAACACTGAAGCTTTCTTT	CASSLGGFNTEAFF
TRBV4-1	-	TRBJ2-7	-	TGCGCCAGCAGTGTTCTATACTTCTCCTACGAGCAGTACTTC	CASSVLYFSYEQYF
TRBV5-1	-	TRBJ2-7	few	TGCGCCAGCAGCCCCGCACAGGGATTCGAGCAGTACTTC	CASSPAQGFEQYF
TRBV10-3	-	TRBJ1-5	-	TGTGCCATCAGTGAGGGCGGCTTCGATCAGCCCCAGCATTTT	CAISEGGFDQPQHF
TRBV6-5	TRBD2	TRBJ2-7	-	TGTGCCAGTTCGGGGGGTAGTTTATCCTACGAGCAGTACTTC	CASSGGSLSYEQYF
TRBV5-1	-	TRBJ1-1	once	TGCGCCAGCAGCTCCGGGACACGGAACACTGAAGCTTTCTTT	CASSSGTRNTEAFF
TRBV18	-	TRBJ1-3	few	TGTGCCAGCTCACCAATAATCGCTGGCACCTCTGGAAACACCATATATTTT	CASSPIIAGTSGNTIYF
TRBV10-3	-	TRBJ1-2	-	TGTGCCATCAGTGAGTCCCGACAGTATGGCTACACCTTC	CAISESRQYGYTF
TRBV2	TRBD1	TRBJ2-1	-	TGTGCCAGCAGCCGACAGGGATTCAGTGAGCAGTTCTTC	CASSRQGFSEQFF
TRBV18	-	TRBJ1-1	-	TGTGCCAGCTCACTGATACCTCTTAGAACGAACACTGAAGCTTTCTTT	CASSLIPLRTNTEAFF
TRBV30	TRBD2	TRBJ2-7	once	TGTGCCTGGAGAATAGCGGGAGGGAACGAGCAGTACTTC	CAWRIAGGNEQYF
TRBV20-1	-	TRBJ2-5	-	TGCAGTGCTATAAAAGAGACCCAGTACTTC	CSAIKETQYF
TRBV5-1	-	TRBJ2-1	-	TGCGCCAGCAGCGGGACTTCTAGCTCCTACAATGAGCAGTTCTTC	CASSGTSSSYNEQFF
TRBV5-8	TRBD1	TRBJ1-2	-	TGTGCCAGCAGCCGTCGACAGGGGGCAAATTATGGCTACACCTTC	CASSRRQGANYGYTF
TRBV7-2	-	TRBJ2-1	-	TGTGCCAGCAGCCCTCGGACAGTCAACAATGAGCAGTTCTTC	CASSPRTVNNEQFF
TRBV5-1	TRBD1	TRBJ1-6	-	TGCGCCAGCGCTAAAGAGGGGGCTGCTAATTCACCCCTCCACTTT	CASAKEGAANSPLHF
TRBV27	-	TRBJ2-3	-	TGTGCCAGCAGTTTAGGGCAGGGGAGCACAGATACGCAGTATTTT	CASSLGQGSTDTQYF
TRBV7-6	TRBD1	TRBJ2-7	-	TGTGCCAGCAGCTTATTGTCTCGGGACAGACCCTACGAGCAGTACTTC	CASSLLSRDRPYEQYF
TRBV7-6	-	TRBJ2-1	-	TGTGCCAGCAGCTCCCGGGACACCTCCTACAATGAGCAGTTCTTC	CASSSRDTSYNEQFF
TRBV11-2	TRBD2	TRBJ2-2	-	TGTGCCAGCAGCTTAGTGACACTAGCGGGAGGAACCGGGGAGCTGTTTTTT	CASSLVTLAGGTGELFF
TRBV2	TRBD2	TRBJ2-7	-	TGTGCCAGCAGCGCTACCCTTTTAGCGGGAGTCTACGAGCAGTACTTC	CASSATLLAGVYEQYF